This T cell receptor (beta chain) was captured by sequencing in a study of blood T cells in healthy people across ages. Germline assignment: CDR1 SQVTM and CDR2 ANQGSEA. V lost 6 bases and J lost 7; bases outside the gene matches: 12. The CDR3 is 15 amino acids. This clonotype showed up just a few times. A sample-barcoded 5' primer and a J-beta primer mix were used in a second PCR of roughly 6 to 11 cycles. TCRdb processed the 5' RACE reads anew with MiXCR; each CDR3 protein has one entry. The sample records around 800,000 distinct CDR3 sequences, roughly 53% being singletons. This chain links TRBV29-1 with TRBJ2-1, with 10 nucleotides matching TRBD2. This clonotype was sampled from a man older than 75 in good health. The sample consisted of blood. CDR3 bases: TGCAGCGTCGCCGGTAGGGCTAGCGGGAGTAATGAGCAGTTCTTC. Translation gives CSVAGRASGSNEQFF.